The subject of this entry is one T cell receptor (beta chain). This clonotype has ten or more counts. Its antigen remains undetermined. There are no base qualities to consult, and no much larger clone falls within one base. These data originate in a study of Graves' ophthalmopathy and Graves' hyperthyroidism (dated by TCRdb to the late 2010s). For context, the study as a whole: Peripheral blood was collected at initial diagnosis, before any treatment. In total, around 140 blood samples were TCR-sequenced: approximately 42 ophthalmopathy, roughly 77 hyperthyroidism and some 17 hyperthyroidism-to-ophthalmopathy patients. Following sample collection, hyperthyroidism patients were given methimazole at a starting dose of 30 mg daily, and ophthalmopathy patients were given high-dose intravenous methylprednisolone. A discovery set of 95 to 100 patients (under 45 ophthalmopathy, 57 stable hyperthyroidism) was enrolled to explore V-J signatures distinguishing ophthalmopathy from hyperthyroidism. The independent validation cohort included approximately 19 hyperthyroidism patients plus 17 patients who later progressed from hyperthyroidism to ophthalmopathy. The study used signatures of the TCR beta repertoire to tell Graves' ophthalmopathy apart from Graves' hyperthyroidism and to predict which patients would progress to ophthalmopathy. T-cell repertoires of thyroid tissue and blood were compared in 5 or 6 hyperthyroidism patients. The study at large found these results: No statistical method was used to predetermine the sample size, and group allocation was not hidden from the investigators. Most of the expanded thyroid clonotypes with a frequency above 0.001 were also detected in blood, and it was suggested that the thyroid immune response may be reflected by blood repertoires. In validation, the model predicted ophthalmopathy progression with more than 55% sensitivity and 72% to 80% specificity; 12 predicted patients were CT-confirmed with GO in a median of 6.5 months. Ophthalmopathy was separated from stable hyperthyroidism by the 13-signature model with about 90% sensitivity and approximately 84% specificity in cross-validation and with 80%/75% in the test set.

Patients with ophthalmopathy had moderately to severely active disease, with a Clinical Activity Score of 3 or more, a NOSPECS grade of 4 or more, and a disease duration of less than 3 months. Patients with other autoimmune diseases, uncontrolled infections, pregnancy or lactation were excluded. Clinical symptoms, serum thyroxine, TRAb, thyroid ultrasound and orbital computed tomography formed the basis of the diagnosis. Ficoll-Paque density gradient centrifugation was used to isolate PBMCs from about 9 ml of fresh peripheral blood. Trizol reagent was used to extract the total RNA, and its quality was then checked on an Agilent 2100 Bioanalyzer. TCR beta CDR3 regions were amplified from RNA transcripts for repertoire sequencing. A first-round RT-PCR used HTBI primers with the Qiagen OneStep RT-PCR kit, followed by a second-round multiplex PCR, size selection and purification. Libraries were sequenced paired-end with 100 bp reads on an Illumina HiSeq2000. Per the source publication's procedure: SOAPnuke was used to process the reads, removing any read that contained adapters or uncalled bases, had a mean Phred below 15, or lacked an exact match to the constant primer or identifier. High-quality paired reads were merged with COPE v1.2.5. Unique nucleotide sequences were defined as clonotypes and aligned to IMGT TRB V, D and J references using MiTCR v1.1. Analysis was restricted to V-J combinations with a frequency above 0.0001, which covered roughly 99% of repertoires. A TCR clonal expansion and chaos score per V-J combination was defined as the ratio of F50 clonal expansion to chaos observed in the TCRdist matrix. Welch's t-statistics and random forest were used to narrow the features down to 10 to 15 V-J combinations, which were then fed into a naive Bayes classifier. The Morisita-Horn index was used to measure how similar the thyroid and blood repertoires were. TCRdb ran its own pipeline on the public reads, namely fastp trimming at Q25 and MiXCR clone calling, and kept in-frame beta chains. Records with the same CDR3 protein are collapsed into one entry carrying the most frequent genes and DNA. The V and J calls here are based on TCRdb, not the publication. This sample is represented by under 350,000 distinct CDR3 sequences; roughly 16% of them were singletons. The ten largest clonotypes hold roughly an eighth of the sample.

V is cut back by 3 bases and J by 4 bases, with 12 bases in the junction unmatched. Sequences SGHVS (CDR1) and FQNEAQ (CDR2) are obtained from the germline V gene. From the cysteine through the phenylalanine, the CDR3 covers 17 amino acids. Of all the DNA, just the CDR3 is kept, 51 bases in frame from base 1. The sample consisted of peripheral blood. In this chain, TRBV7-8 is recombined with TRBJ2-5, with 9 middle bases fitting TRBD2. This TCR came from an adult man with Graves' ophthalmopathy. In nucleotide form, the sequence is TGTGCCAGCAGCTTCCCGGGTAGCGGGAGAGTTGGAGAGACCCAGTACTTC. This gives the protein CASSFPGSGRVGETQYF.